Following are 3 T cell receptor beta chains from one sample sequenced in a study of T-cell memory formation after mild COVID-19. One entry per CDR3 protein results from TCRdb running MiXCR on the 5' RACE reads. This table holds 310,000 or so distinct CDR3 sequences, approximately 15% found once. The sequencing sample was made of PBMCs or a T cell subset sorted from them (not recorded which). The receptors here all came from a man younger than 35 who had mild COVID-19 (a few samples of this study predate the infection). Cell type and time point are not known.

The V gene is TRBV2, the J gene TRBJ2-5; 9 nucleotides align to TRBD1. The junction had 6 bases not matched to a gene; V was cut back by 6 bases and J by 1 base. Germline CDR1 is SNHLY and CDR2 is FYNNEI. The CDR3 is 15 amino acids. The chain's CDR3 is CASSRLGQGQETQYF. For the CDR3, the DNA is TGTGCCAGCAGCCGCTTGGGACAGGGCCAAGAGACCCAGTACTTC.

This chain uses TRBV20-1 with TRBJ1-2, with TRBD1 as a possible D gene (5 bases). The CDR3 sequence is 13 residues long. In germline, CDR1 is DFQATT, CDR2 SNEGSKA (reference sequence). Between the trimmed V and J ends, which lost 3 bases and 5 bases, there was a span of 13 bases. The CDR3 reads CSARVTEKYGYTF. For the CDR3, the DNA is TGCAGTGCTAGGGTGACAGAGAAATATGGCTACACCTTC.

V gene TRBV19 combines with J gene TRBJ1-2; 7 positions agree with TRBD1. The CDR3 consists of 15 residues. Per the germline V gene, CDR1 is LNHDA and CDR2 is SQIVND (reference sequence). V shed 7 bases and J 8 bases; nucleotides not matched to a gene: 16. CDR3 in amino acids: CASTLSAGGHAGYTF. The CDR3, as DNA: TGTGCCAGTACTCTCTCGGCAGGGGGGCATGCCGGCTACACCTTC. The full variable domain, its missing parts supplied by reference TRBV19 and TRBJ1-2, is DGGITQSPKYLFRKEGQNVTLSCEQNLNHDAMYWYRQDPGQGLRLIYYSQIVNDFQKGDIAEGYSVSREKKESFPLTVTSAQKNPTAFYLCASTLSAGGHAGYTFGSGTRLTVV.